The entry below gives a single TCR beta chain sequence along with its context. Assay used: immunoSEQ multiplex PCR; TCRdb lists only in-frame clones, some missing. The sample contains more than 95,000 clones, 85% to 95% of which appear only once. This sample was included in a study of control samples from healthy donors and cancer patients. The CDR3 is 16 amino acids. V gave up 1 base and J gave up 0 bases, with 11 bases separating them. CDR1 SGHNT and CDR2 YYREEE come from the germline V gene (reference sequence). This TCR was sampled from an older man with head and neck cancer. V is TRBV5-4 and J is TRBJ1-5; perhaps TRBD1 as D (5 bases). Source material: PBMCs. In DNA, the CDR3 is TGTGCCAGCAGCTTGAGCGGGGGAAGTAGCAATCAGCCCCAGCATTTT. Its protein is CASSLSGGSSNQPQHF.